The 28 T cell receptor beta chains reported below all come from one sample, sequenced in a study of blood T cell repertoires in COVID-19. TCRdb keeps only in-frame clones here, not all; method: immunoSEQ multiplex PCR. The repertoire consists of roughly 200,000 clones, with approximately 90% occurring once and the leading ten covering about 18%. Material for sequencing was peripheral blood. The receptors here all came from a man aged 45 to 65 with COVID-19, enrolled during active disease.

The gene calls are TRBV11-3 and TRBJ2-7; 9 bases fit TRBD1. V trimming: 5 bases; J trimming: 3 bases; junction bases outside the gene matches: 5. Germline lookup yields CDR1 SGHNT and CDR2 YENEEA. This CDR3 has 14 residues. DNA for the CDR3: TGTGCCAGCAGCCCGGGACAGGGATTCTACGAGCAGTACTTC. Translating it yields CASSPGQGFYEQYF.

V and J are TRBV7-9 and TRBJ1-1, with TRBD1 identical over 7 bases. The CDR3 has 14 amino acids. Germline V gives CDR1 SEHNR, CDR2 FQNEAQ (reference sequence). After removal of 3 bases from V and 0 bases from J, the junction contained 1 base not matched to a gene. The CDR3 protein is CASSLGQLNTEAFF. DNA for the CDR3: TGTGCCAGCAGCTTGGGACAGCTGAACACTGAAGCTTTCTTT. The variable domain in full, completed from reference TRBV7-9 and TRBJ1-1, reads DTGVSQNPRHKITKRGQNVTFRCDPISEHNRLYWYRQTLGQGPEFLTYFQNEAQLEKSRLLSDRFSAERPKGSFSTLEIQRTEQGDSAMYLCASSLGQLNTEAFFGQGTRLTVV.

The J gene is TRBJ2-5, the V gene TRBV28; TRBD2 agrees at 8 bases. The germline V gene has CDR1 MDHEN and CDR2 SYDVKM. The CDR3 covers 16 residues. V shed 2 bases, J shed 8 bases, and the junction held 13 bases outside the gene matches. The CDR3 DNA follows: TGTGCCAGCAGTTTAACCCTCAGCGGGGGCCTCGCCACCCAGTACTTC. Encoded protein: CASSLTLSGGLATQYF.

This chain joins TRBV9 and TRBJ2-1; TRBD2 might be the D (6 bases). V was trimmed by 0 bases and J by 6 bases, leaving 22 bases between them. Germline V gives CDR1 SGDLS, CDR2 YYNGEE. The CDR3 is 18 residues long. CDR3 protein: CASSVASRGSSAANEQFF. CDR3 nucleotide sequence: TGTGCCAGCAGCGTAGCAAGTCGGGGGTCCTCAGCTGCCAATGAGCAGTTCTTC. The full variable domain, with the rest looked up from reference TRBV9 and TRBJ2-1, is DSGVTQTPKHLITATGQRVTLRCSPRSGDLSVYWYQQSLDQGLQFLIQYYNGEERAKGNILERFSAQQFPDLHSELNLSSLELGDSALYFCASSVASRGSSAANEQFFGPGTRLTVL.

V and J are TRBV7-8 and TRBJ1-2, with 7 bases that match TRBD1. The V gene's germline CDR1 is SGHVS and CDR2 FQNEAQ. J gave up 4 bases and V 6 bases, and 14 bases lay outside the gene matches. The CDR3 loop spans 16 amino acids. CDR3 residues: CASSYRGPDRVYGYTF. The CDR3 DNA reads TGTGCCAGCAGTTATAGGGGGCCAGACAGGGTCTATGGCTACACCTTC.

The rearrangement uses TRBV7-9 and TRBJ1-1, with 8 positions matching TRBD1. V dropped 5 bases and J dropped 4; count of bases not matched to a gene: 9. There are 15 residues in the CDR3. The V gene's germline CDR1 is SEHNR and CDR2 FQNEAQ (reference sequence). CDR3 region: CASSETGTGLTEAFF. The CDR3 bases are TGTGCCAGCAGCGAGACCGGGACAGGCCTCACTGAAGCTTTCTTT.

The chain joins TRBV6-5 to TRBJ2-3; 7 nucleotides match TRBD2. Germline CDR1 and CDR2: MNHEY and SVGAGI. The CDR3 consists of 16 residues. V gave up 2 bases and J gave up 4 bases; unmatched junction bases: 9. Here the CDR3 reads CASSYLTTGGPDTQYF. The CDR3 DNA is TGTGCCAGCAGTTACCTGACAACGGGGGGTCCAGATACGCAGTATTTT.

The CDR3 protein is CATSDSGGYDTGELFF. The CDR3 DNA sequence: TGTGCCACCAGTGATTCAGGGGGTTACGACACCGGGGAGCTGTTTTTT. V usage is TRBV24-1 and J usage is TRBJ2-2; 7 bases fit TRBD1. The CDR3 has 16 residues. V lost 2 bases, J lost 3 bases, and 5 bases stayed unmatched. The germline V gene has CDR1 KGHDR and CDR2 SFDVKD.

The genes are TRBV2 and TRBJ2-3, with TRBD2 matching over 9 bases. J was trimmed by 5 bases and V by 1 base; bases with no gene match: 4. The CDR3 is made up of 15 amino acids. In germline, CDR1 is SNHLY, CDR2 FYNNEI. CDR3 DNA: TGTGCCAGCAGTGAAGGCGGGGGGGCTGGAGATACGCAGTATTTT. This codes for CASSEGGGAGDTQYF. Based on the CDR3 plus reference TRBV2 and TRBJ2-3, the full variable domain is EPEVTQTPSHQVTQMGQEVILRCVPISNHLYFYWYRQILGQKVEFLVSFYNNEISEKSEIFDDQFSVERPDGSNFTLKIRSTKLEDSAMYFCASSEGGGAGDTQYFGPGTRLTVL.

The V and J genes are TRBV7-6 and TRBJ2-1; TRBD1 is a possible D gene (6 bases). Germline lookup yields CDR1 SGHVS and CDR2 FNYEAQ. The CDR3 sequence is 17 residues long. V shed 1 base and J shed 2 bases, with 15 bases lying between them. The CDR3 nucleotides read TGTGCCAGCAGCTTAGTTATCGGGACACTCCCCTACAATGAGCAGTTCTTC. Amino acid sequence: CASSLVIGTLPYNEQFF.

The CDR3 is CASREGSQETQYF. CDR3 sequence (DNA): TGTGCCAGCCGGGAGGGTAGCCAAGAGACCCAGTACTTC. V is TRBV7-2 and J is TRBJ2-5; 8 nucleotides align to TRBD2. The germline V gene has CDR1 SGHTA and CDR2 FQGNSA. The CDR3 has 13 amino acids. J gave up 1 base and V 8 bases, and 3 bases lay outside the gene matches.

The rearrangement joins TRBV4-2 to TRBJ2-2; D gene ambiguous. Germline loops: CDR1 LGHNA, CDR2 YNFKEQ. The CDR3 is made up of 14 amino acids. Trimming left V 1 base short and J 5 bases short, with 8 bases between. For the CDR3, the DNA is TGTGCCAGCAGCCAAGTACGCGGAACCGGGGAGCTGTTTTTT. It translates to CASSQVRGTGELFF.

V is TRBV5-1 and J is TRBJ2-2; 7 nucleotides line up with TRBD1. Germline assignment: CDR1 SGHRS and CDR2 YFSETQ. The V gene end was trimmed by 8 bases and the J gene end by 0 bases; junction bases not matched to a gene: 7. This CDR3 is 15 amino acids long. DNA of the CDR3: TGCGCCAGTTCCGGGACAGTAACGAACACCGGGGAGCTGTTTTTT. Protein product: CASSGTVTNTGELFF.

The V gene is TRBV4-1, the J gene TRBJ1-2, with TRBD1 matching over 7 bases. The CDR3 has 15 amino acids. V trimming: 1 base; J trimming: 2 bases; junction bases outside the gene matches: 4. Germline V gives CDR1 MGHRA, CDR2 YSYEKL. CDR3 loop: CASSQGGTANYGYTF. DNA of the CDR3: TGCGCCAGCAGCCAAGGAGGGACAGCGAACTATGGCTACACCTTC.

This chain uses TRBV12-3 or TRBV12-4 with TRBJ2-7; TRBD1 agrees at 7 bases. V gave up 7 bases and J gave up 3 bases; unmatched junction bases: 3. CDR3 length equals 12 residues. CDR3 sequence reads: CASKGQSYEQYF. Here the CDR3 DNA reads TGTGCCAGCAAGGGACAGAGCTACGAGCAGTACTTC.

The genes are TRBV5-1 and TRBJ1-2, with 8 bases matching TRBD1. CDR1 and CDR2 (germline): SGHRS, YFSETQ. After removal of 4 bases from V and 6 bases from J, the junction contained 8 bases not matched to a gene. The CDR3 spans 14 residues. CDR3: CASSMPEDRDGYTF. The CDR3 nucleotides read TGCGCCAGCAGCATGCCAGAGGACAGGGATGGCTACACCTTC.

This chain connects TRBV29-1 to TRBJ1-1; 8 bases agree with TRBD1. This CDR3 region has 14 residues. Germline trimming cut 3 bases from V and 1 base from J; bases unmatched to any gene: 4. Per the germline V gene, CDR1 is SQVTM and CDR2 is ANQGSEA. Written as DNA, the CDR3 is TGCAGCGTTGAGACCGGGACAGGGAACACTGAAGCTTTCTTT. This encodes CSVETGTGNTEAFF.

This clone was detected a few times. This chain connects TRBV15 to TRBJ2-1; 8 bases map to TRBD2. Germline CDR1 reads LNHNV; CDR2 reads YYDKDF (reference sequence). This CDR3 has 18 amino acids. Trimming removed 0 bases from V and 4 bases from J; junction bases left unmatched: 11. Here the CDR3 reads CATSRDRPGAGVYNEQFF. The CDR3 DNA reads TGTGCCACCAGCAGAGATAGGCCAGGAGCGGGGGTATACAATGAGCAGTTCTTC. Drawing the rest from reference TRBV15 and TRBJ2-1, the complete variable domain is DAMVIQNPRYQVTQFGKPVTLSCSQTLNHNVMYWYQQKSSQAPKLLFHYYDKDFNNEADTPDNFQSRRPNTSFCFLDIRSPGLGDTAMYLCATSRDRPGAGVYNEQFFGPGTRLTVL.

This clone appeared once. The CDR3 region is CASVTGSYGYTF. The CDR3 region has the DNA TGTGCCAGCGTGACAGGGAGTTATGGCTACACCTTC. V usage is TRBV28 and J usage is TRBJ1-2, with TRBD1 identical over 7 bases. V lost 8 bases to trimming and J lost 5 bases; unmatched junction nucleotides: 5. This CDR3 comprises 12 residues. Germline V gene lookup returns CDR1 MDHEN and CDR2 SYDVKM.

The chain recombines TRBV20-1 with TRBJ2-5, with 7 nucleotides matching TRBD2. The V and J ends lost 3 bases and 5 bases, in that order; junction bases with no gene match: 12. The germline CDR1 and CDR2 sequences are DFQATT and SNEGSKA (reference sequence). This CDR3 has 15 residues. CDR3 protein: CSASMGASGSETQYF. As DNA, the CDR3 is TGCAGTGCTAGTATGGGAGCTAGCGGTTCGGAGACCCAGTACTTC.

The chain has TRBV4-3 and TRBJ2-3; 9 bases align to TRBD2. This CDR3 comprises 16 residues. Trimming took 1 base from V and 5 from J; bases not matched to a gene: 7. Germline assignment: CDR1 LGHNA and CDR2 YSLEER. The CDR3, as DNA: TGCGCCAGCAGCCAAGGGGTCCTAGCGGGGAGAGATACGCAGTATTTT. It translates to CASSQGVLAGRDTQYF.

The chain combines TRBV27 with TRBJ1-2; tentative D call: TRBD1 (6 bases). The CDR3 contains 16 residues. V was trimmed by 1 base and J by 4 bases, leaving 16 bases between them. Germline V CDR1 and CDR2: MNHEY, SMNVEV (reference sequence). The CDR3 sequence: CASSLYSPPGVYGYTF. CDR3 bases: TGTGCCAGCAGTTTATACTCCCCGCCAGGGGTCTATGGCTACACCTTC.

The CDR3: CASSKEYQETQYF. The CDR3 bases are TGTGCCAGCAGCAAAGAGTACCAAGAGACCCAGTACTTC. The chain uses TRBV5-4 and TRBJ2-5; D is ambiguous. The CDR3 is 13 residues long. The germline CDR1 and CDR2 sequences are SGHNT and YYREEE (reference sequence). V lost 4 bases and J lost 0, with 7 bases in between.

This chain links TRBV6-5 with TRBJ1-5; no clear D. This CDR3 has 12 amino acids. V was pared by 5 bases and J by 5 bases, with 7 bases between. Germline V lookup: CDR1 MNHEY, CDR2 SVGAGI. The CDR3 DNA is TGTGCCAGCAGTACCGACTATCAGCCCCAGCATTTT. Translated, it gives CASSTDYQPQHF.

The CDR3, as DNA: TGTGCCAGTACCATGACAAAGAATCAGCCCCAGCATTTT. It codes for CASTMTKNQPQHF. This chain uses TRBV19 with TRBJ1-5; unclear D gene. Germline CDR1 reads LNHDA; CDR2 reads SQIVND (reference sequence). The CDR3 extends over 13 amino acids. Between the trimmed V and J ends, which lost 7 bases and 4 bases, there was a span of 11 bases.

The rearrangement uses TRBV5-1 and TRBJ2-1; the D gene is possibly TRBD1 (6 bases). From germline, CDR1 is SGHRS and CDR2 YFSETQ. The V and J ends lost 3 bases and 5 bases respectively, with 18 bases between them. The CDR3 totals 16 residues. CDR3 coding DNA: TGCGCCAGCAGCTCGTACCACCGGGACACTCACAATGAGCAGTTCTTC. Its protein product is CASSSYHRDTHNEQFF.

This clone occurred once. CDR3 residues: CASSIRGFHEQYF. CDR3 bases: TGTGCCAGTAGTATCCGAGGGTTCCACGAGCAGTACTTC. The J gene is TRBJ2-7, the V gene TRBV19; a possible D gene is TRBD2 (5 bases). The CDR3 contains 13 residues. CDR1 and CDR2 (germline): LNHDA, SQIVND (reference sequence). Trimming cost V 3 bases and J 5 bases, with 11 bases left between them.

V usage is TRBV29-1 and J usage is TRBJ2-5; maybe TRBD1 (5 bases). Germline CDR1 SQVTM, CDR2 ANQGSEA. This CDR3 spans 13 amino acids. Trimming took 6 bases from V and 4 from J, leaving 15 bases between them. The CDR3 region is CSVKGRVRETQYF. In DNA, the CDR3 is TGCAGCGTCAAGGGCAGGGTTAGAGAGACCCAGTACTTC.